These 9 T cell receptor beta chains were all obtained from the same sample, sequenced in a study of PD-L1 blockade in urothelial cancer. The repertoire was sequenced with immunoSEQ multiplex PCR; TCRdb's copy has only in-frame clones and lacks some. The sample yields nearly 50,000 clones, about 82% seen once. Time point denoted: peripheral blood 6 weeks after treatment start. The input for sequencing was PBMCs, taken around atezolizumab (anti-PD-L1) treatment. The receptors were sampled from a man between 65 and 85 years old with urothelial cancer.

The V call is TRBV30, the J call TRBJ1-1; TRBD1 aligns across 7 bases. This CDR3 region has 12 residues. V dropped 5 bases and J dropped 2; count of bases not matched to a gene: 2. The germline V gene encodes CDR1 GTSNPN and CDR2 SVGIG (reference sequence). The CDR3 nucleotides are TGTGCCTGGGGACAGGTAAACACTGAAGCTTTCTTT. It is translated as CAWGQVNTEAFF.

The rearrangement joins TRBV29-1 to TRBJ2-3; 12 bases map to TRBD1. CDR3 length equals 15 residues. CDR1 and CDR2 (germline): SQVTM, ANQGSEA. J lost 6 bases, V lost 1 base, and 5 bases had no gene match. The CDR3 sequence is CSVEVGTGGRDTQYF. The CDR3 nucleotides read TGCAGCGTTGAAGTCGGGACAGGGGGCCGGGATACGCAGTATTTT.

The sample holds one count of this clone. This chain links TRBV7-8 with TRBJ2-5; maybe TRBD2 (6 bases). The CDR3 has 14 amino acids. Germline values: CDR1 SGHVS, CDR2 FQNEAQ. V was clipped by 1 base and J by 2 bases, with 8 bases between them. The CDR3 DNA follows: TGTGCCAGCAGCTTAGACGGGAGACAAGAGACCCAGTACTTC. Amino acids: CASSLDGRQETQYF.

V gene TRBV5-8 combines with J gene TRBJ2-5, with a possible D match to TRBD1 (5 bases). This CDR3 has 13 amino acids. From germline, CDR1 is SGHTS and CDR2 YDEGEE. V lost 1 base and J 5 bases, leaving 9 bases between the germline ends. The CDR3 DNA is TGTGCCAGCAGCTTGTGGTCAGGGGAGACCCAGTACTTC. Translation gives CASSLWSGETQYF.

The rearrangement links TRBV5-6 to TRBJ2-7; 7 bases map to TRBD1. Germline lookup yields CDR1 SGHDT and CDR2 YYEEEE. V lost 0 bases to trimming and J lost 3 bases; unmatched junction nucleotides: 9. The CDR3 loop spans 16 amino acids. The CDR3 loop is CASSLETGKFLYEQYF. The DNA for the CDR3 is TGTGCCAGCAGCTTGGAGACAGGGAAATTTCTCTACGAGCAGTACTTC.

The J gene is TRBJ2-3, the V gene TRBV29-1; 7 bases align to TRBD1. The CDR3 totals 12 residues. The germline CDR1 and CDR2 sequences are SQVTM and ANQGSEA. With 7 bases clipped from V and 1 base from J, the junction kept 2 bases outside the gene matches. CDR3 sequence (DNA): TGCAGCGGAGGACAGGGCACAGATACGCAGTATTTT. This encodes CSGGQGTDTQYF.

This clone was counted only a few times. This chain uses TRBV6-1 with TRBJ1-1; D gene unclear. The germline gives CDR1 MNHNS, CDR2 SASEGT. The CDR3 spans 14 residues. Trimming left V 0 bases short and J 11 bases short, with 16 bases between. The CDR3 is CASSEARSSGEAFF. CDR3 bases: TGTGCCAGCAGTGAAGCCCGATCATCCGGGGAGGCTTTCTTT.

This rearrangement joins TRBV19 to TRBJ1-2; 7 bases match TRBD1. Looked up from germline, CDR1 is LNHDA and CDR2 is SQIVND (reference sequence). V lost 6 bases to trimming and J lost 8 bases; unmatched junction nucleotides: 18. This CDR3 has 16 amino acids. CDR3 coding DNA: TGTGCCAGTAGGAGCGAGGGGACAGCGGGTCGGTTGGGCTACACCTTC. Its protein product is CASRSEGTAGRLGYTF. The variable domain in full, with the rest retrieved from reference TRBV19 and TRBJ1-2, is DGGITQSPKYLFRKEGQNVTLSCEQNLNHDAMYWYRQDPGQGLRLIYYSQIVNDFQKGDIAEGYSVSREKKESFPLTVTSAQKNPTAFYLCASRSEGTAGRLGYTFGSGTRLTVV.

This chain links TRBV5-4 with TRBJ2-7; TRBD2 matches 7 bases. With V trimmed by 3 bases and J by 5 bases, 8 bases remained unmatched. Germline lookup yields CDR1 SGHNT and CDR2 YYREEE (reference sequence). This CDR3 has 14 amino acids. The CDR3 is CASSSKTSSNEQYF. In nucleotides, the CDR3 is TGTGCCAGCAGCTCGAAGACTAGCTCGAACGAGCAGTACTTC.